This T cell receptor beta chain emerged from a study of glioma-infiltrating T cells. Notes on the study in general: Gliomas, especially low-grade, showed above-expected tissue-blood divergence; non-neoplastic patients showed below. Only very few CDR3 sequences appeared in both tissue and blood.

Germline CDR1 reads DFQATT; CDR2 reads SNEGSKA (reference sequence). The CDR3 is 15 amino acids. As for this clonotype: Its antigen is not known. The junction differs from germline at one of its ends, possibly a read error.

Using RNA template, CDR3s of TCR alpha and beta were amplified with iRepertoire arm-PCR. Each CDR3 protein is one row after TCRdb ran MiXCR on the multiplex PCR reads. Altogether 100,000 to 150,000 distinct CDR3 sequences are present, more than 20% being singletons, with the ten largest covering 25% to 30%. Material for sequencing was glioma tissue, nonneoplastic brain tissue, or PBMCs (not recorded which). This chain connects TRBV20-1 to TRBJ1-4, with 7 bases fitting TRBD1. This clonotype was obtained from a human donor with low-grade glioma or glioblastoma, undergoing nonglioma brain surgery, or in good health (not recorded which). The CDR3 DNA reads as TGCGGTGCACACGAAACAGGGGCCTTTAATGAAAAACTGTTTTTT. This encodes CGAHETGAFNEKLFF.